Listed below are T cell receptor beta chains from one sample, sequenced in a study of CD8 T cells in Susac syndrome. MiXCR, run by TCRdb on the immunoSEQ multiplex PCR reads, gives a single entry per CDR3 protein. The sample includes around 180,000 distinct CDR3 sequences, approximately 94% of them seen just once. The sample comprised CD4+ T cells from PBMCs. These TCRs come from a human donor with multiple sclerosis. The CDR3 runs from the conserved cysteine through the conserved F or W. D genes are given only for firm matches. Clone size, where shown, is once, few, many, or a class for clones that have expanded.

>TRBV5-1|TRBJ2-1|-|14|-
CASSPGDSYNEQFF
TGCGCCAGCAGCCCGGGAGACTCCTACAATGAGCAGTTCTTC
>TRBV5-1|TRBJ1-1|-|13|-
CASSLAPTQRAFF
TGCGCCAGCAGCTTGGCACCTACCCAGAGAGCTTTCTTT
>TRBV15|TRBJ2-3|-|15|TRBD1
CATRGDRGRTDTQYF
TGTGCCACCAGAGGGGACAGGGGACGCACAGATACGCAGTATTTT
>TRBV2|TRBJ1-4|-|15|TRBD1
CASSGWTGYDEKLFF
TGTGCCAGCAGTGGTTGGACAGGGTACGATGAAAAACTGTTTTTT
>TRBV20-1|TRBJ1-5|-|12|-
CSASQGNQPQHF
TGCAGTGCTTCCCAGGGAAATCAGCCCCAGCATTTT
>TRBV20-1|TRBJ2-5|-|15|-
CSARDSRRTEETQYF
TGCAGTGCTAGAGACAGTCGGAGGACAGAAGAGACCCAGTACTTC
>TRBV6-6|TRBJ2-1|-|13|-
CASSSQSVHEQFF
TGTGCCAGCAGTTCCCAATCCGTCCATGAGCAGTTCTTC
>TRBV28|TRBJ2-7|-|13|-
CASSYSSGHEQYF
TGTGCCAGCAGTTACAGCTCGGGCCACGAGCAGTACTTC
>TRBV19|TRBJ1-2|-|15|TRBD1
CASSTGTGTNYGYTF
TGTGCCAGTAGTACCGGGACAGGGACTAACTATGGCTACACCTTC
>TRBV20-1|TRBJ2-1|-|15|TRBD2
CSAREPSGGIYEQFF
TGCAGTGCTAGAGAGCCCAGCGGGGGAATATATGAGCAGTTCTTC
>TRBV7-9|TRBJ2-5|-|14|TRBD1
CASGLQGPGETQYF
TGTGCCAGCGGCCTACAGGGGCCGGGAGAGACCCAGTACTTC
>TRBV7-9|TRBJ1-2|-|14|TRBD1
CASSRDRGNYGYTF
TGTGCCAGCAGCCGGGACAGGGGGAACTATGGCTACACCTTC
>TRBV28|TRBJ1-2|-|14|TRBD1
CASRGQARPYGYTF
TGTGCCAGCAGAGGACAGGCTAGACCTTATGGCTACACCTTC
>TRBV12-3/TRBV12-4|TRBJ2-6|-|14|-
CALRSGYGANVLTF
TGTGCTCTTCGGTCAGGGTACGGGGCCAACGTCCTGACTTTC
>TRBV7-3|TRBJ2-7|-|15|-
CASSSQPVTTAEQYF
TGTGCCAGCAGCTCCCAGCCAGTAACTACGGCAGAGCAGTACTTC
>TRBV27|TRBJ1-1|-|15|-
CASSLGVPRNTEAFF
TGTGCCAGCAGTTTAGGGGTCCCGCGGAACACTGAAGCTTTCTTT
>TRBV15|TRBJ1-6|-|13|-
CATSPNRNSPLHF
TGTGCCACCAGCCCAAACAGGAATTCACCCCTCCACTTT
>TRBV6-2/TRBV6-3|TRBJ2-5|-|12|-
CASSYQEETQYF
TGTGCCAGCAGTTACCAGGAAGAGACCCAGTACTTC
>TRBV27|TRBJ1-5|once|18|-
CASSLWGLSEGSNQPQHF
TGTGCCAGCAGTTTATGGGGTCTATCGGAGGGTAGCAATCAGCCCCAGCATTTT
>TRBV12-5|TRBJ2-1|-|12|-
CASGLPGDEQFF
TGTGCTAGTGGTTTACCTGGGGATGAGCAGTTCTTC
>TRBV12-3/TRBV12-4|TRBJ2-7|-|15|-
CASSHPDSDSYEQYF
TGTGCCAGCAGCCACCCTGACAGTGATTCCTACGAGCAGTACTTC
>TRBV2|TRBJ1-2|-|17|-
CASSEARRGWIGYGYTF
TGTGCCAGCAGTGAAGCGCGTCGGGGGTGGATAGGCTATGGCTACACCTTC
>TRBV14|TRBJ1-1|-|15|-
CASSQVRTENTEAFF
TGTGCCAGCAGCCAAGTGAGGACAGAGAACACTGAAGCTTTCTTT
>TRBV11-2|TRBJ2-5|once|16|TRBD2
CASSYRLAGGPETQYF
TGTGCCAGCAGCTACCGCCTAGCGGGGGGGCCGGAGACCCAGTACTTC
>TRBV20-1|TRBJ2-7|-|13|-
CSALPGVSYEQYF
TGCAGTGCTTTGCCAGGGGTTTCCTACGAGCAGTACTTC
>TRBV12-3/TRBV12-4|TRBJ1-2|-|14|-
CATAGTGGYYGYTF
TGTGCCACCGCCGGGACGGGGGGATACTATGGCTACACCTTC
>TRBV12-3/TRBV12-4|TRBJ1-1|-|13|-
CASSTQWNTEAFF
TGTGCCAGCAGTACTCAGTGGAACACTGAAGCTTTCTTT
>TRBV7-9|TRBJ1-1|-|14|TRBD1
CASSPRTGRTEAFF
TGTGCCAGCAGCCCTCGGACAGGGAGGACTGAAGCTTTCTTT
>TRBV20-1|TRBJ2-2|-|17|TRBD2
CSARPLSGGTNTGELFF
TGCAGTGCTAGACCCTTGAGCGGGGGGACCAACACCGGGGAGCTGTTTTTT
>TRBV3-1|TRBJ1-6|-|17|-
CASSPKTGAAIRAPLHF
TGTGCCAGCAGCCCGAAAACAGGTGCGGCGATAAGGGCACCCCTCCACTTT
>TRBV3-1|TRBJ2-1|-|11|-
CASSQGVEQFF
TGTGCCAGCAGCCAGGGGGTTGAGCAGTTCTTC
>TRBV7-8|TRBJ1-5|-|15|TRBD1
CASSLETGNGQPQHF
TGTGCCAGCAGCTTAGAGACAGGGAACGGTCAGCCCCAGCATTTT
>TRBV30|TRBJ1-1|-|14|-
CAWSRRDRNTEAFF
TGTGCCTGGAGCAGAAGAGATAGGAACACTGAAGCTTTCTTT